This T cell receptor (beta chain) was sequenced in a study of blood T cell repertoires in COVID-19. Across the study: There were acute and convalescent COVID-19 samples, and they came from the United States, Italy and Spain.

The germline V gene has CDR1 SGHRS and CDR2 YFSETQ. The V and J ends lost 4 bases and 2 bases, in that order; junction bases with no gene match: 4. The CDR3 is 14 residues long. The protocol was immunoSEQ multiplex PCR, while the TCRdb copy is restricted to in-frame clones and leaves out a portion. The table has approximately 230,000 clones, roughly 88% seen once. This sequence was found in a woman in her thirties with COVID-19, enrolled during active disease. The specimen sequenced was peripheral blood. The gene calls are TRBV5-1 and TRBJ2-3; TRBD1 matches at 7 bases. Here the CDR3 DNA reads TGCGCCAGCAGCGAGGGACAGTACACAGATACGCAGTATTTT. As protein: CASSEGQYTDTQYF. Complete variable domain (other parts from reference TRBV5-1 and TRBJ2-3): KAGVTQTPRYLIKTRGQQVTLSCSPISGHRSVSWYQQTPGQGLQFLFEYFSETQRNKGNFPGRFSGRQFSNSRSEMNVSTLELGDSALYLCASSEGQYTDTQYFGPGTRLTVL.